This T cell receptor (beta chain) derives from a study of cytomegalovirus exposure and HLA in healthy donors. As concerns this clone: The antigen is unknown.

The study ran its PCR with 60 Vbeta and 13 Jbeta primers. TCRdb's table, derived via immunoSEQ multiplex PCR, lists solely in-frame clones and lacks some. The data hold 160,000 or so clones, with roughly four fifths observed a single time. Trimming took 6 bases from V and 8 from J; bases not matched to a gene: 5. This CDR3 comprises 13 residues. The V gene's germline CDR1 is SEHNR and CDR2 FQNEAQ (reference sequence). Study observations and caveats: Across all donors, roughly uniform sequencing depth was an assumption of the presence/absence analyses.

This receptor was identified in a woman in her 50s in good health and CMV-seronegative. The chain links TRBV7-9 to TRBJ1-4; 8 bases are shared with TRBD1. Specimen: PBMCs. CDR3 DNA: TGTGCCAGCAGATCAGGGGGCGTAGAAAAACTGTTTTTT. It specifies CASRSGGVEKLFF.